This T cell receptor beta chain was captured in a study of blood T cells in healthy people across ages. Study results and limitations: Donor CMV status, an unknown factor, possibly confounded changes in expanded clonotypes.

Using a J-beta primer mix together with a sample-barcoded 5' primer, a second PCR was run for roughly 6 to 12 cycles. MiXCR was run by TCRdb on the 5' RACE reads, yielding one entry per CDR3 protein. The profile covers 700,000 to 900,000 distinct CDR3 sequences, with 53% appearing a single time and roughly 40% taken by the ten largest. V dropped 7 bases and J dropped 1 base, with 15 bases sitting between them. The CDR3 is made up of 15 amino acids. As regards this clonotype: No antigen is known for it.

The V and J genes are TRBV12-3 or TRBV12-4 and TRBJ2-3; no definite D call. The clonotype was recovered from a man older than 75 in good health. Sequences were obtained from blood. The CDR3 DNA is TGTGCCAGCACCAAAATTAGAGCTGGCACAGATACGCAGTATTTT. Protein sequence: CASTKIRAGTDTQYF.